The present TCR beta chain was sequenced within a study of blood T cells in healthy people across ages. A second about 6 to 12 cycle PCR used barcoded and J-beta primers. TCRdb analysed the 5' RACE reads with MiXCR anew, one entry per CDR3 protein. The table includes about 670,000 distinct CDR3 sequences, less than 45% detected once. Points from the study as a whole: Both naive CD4+ cell counts and diversity were greater in long-lived donors than in aged donors.

The CDR3 has 16 amino acids. Germline V gene data show CDR1 as SGHTA and CDR2 as FQGNSA. The junction had 6 bases not matched to a gene; V was cut back by 5 bases and J by 1 base. In the case of this clonotype: Its antigen is as yet unknown.

Sequencing used blood. The chain is built from TRBV7-2 and TRBJ2-3, with 10 bases identical to TRBD2. This sequence was found in an elderly man in good health. CDR3 sequence (DNA): TGTGCCAGCAGCCCAAGTCTAGCGGGGGGCACAGATACGCAGTATTTT. Its translation: CASSPSLAGGTDTQYF.